This note documents a single TCR beta chain sequence. What it binds is unknown. Since no conserved phenylalanine or tryptophan closes the CDR3, a read error is the likely cause. Blood RNA originated from unsorted whole blood, with germline DNA additionally extracted. Sampling before surgery obtained roughly 4 milliliters of peripheral blood. TCR beta cDNA came from around 0.5 ug total RNA, primed with a constant-region primer. Researchers made the TCR beta libraries by running three nested multiplex PCR rounds with slightly modified ARM-PCR. Rounds one and two of PCR, each of around 9 cycles, were primed with TRBV1-TRBV30 forward primers and a C-beta reverse primer. MiXCR was run by TCRdb on the multiplex PCR reads, yielding one entry per CDR3 protein. The sample has about 200,000 distinct CDR3 sequences; around 60% are singletons. The sample belongs to a study of tumor-infiltrating lymphocytes in primary liver carcinoma. Study summary: Regardless of tissue type, samples showed similar yields of roughly 3.5 to 8 million productive TCRbeta reads.

The germline gives CDR1 SGHAT, CDR2 FQNNGV. V was shortened by 5 bases and J by 5 bases, with 22 bases between the two germline ends. The CDR3 totals 17 residues. Overall study findings and caveats: For tumor-adjacent and tumor-blood pairs, overlap was less than that seen for tumor region pairs.

The chain is built from TRBV11-2 and TRBJ1-5, with D perhaps matching TRBD1 (5 bases). Sequencing was performed on peripheral blood. The TCR originated in a woman aged 60 to 75 with primary liver carcinoma and hepatitis B virus infection. The CDR3 sequence: CASSPGHVGGLDQPQHL. The DNA of the CDR3 is TGTGCCAGCAGCCCCGGCCATGTGGGGGGTTTGGATCAGCCCCAGCATCTT.